The clone carrying this TCR beta chain was counted between two and nine times. These data are taken from a study of cytomegalovirus exposure and HLA in healthy donors. Primers included in the PCR were 60 Vbeta and 13 Jbeta primers. Clones were read by immunoSEQ multiplex PCR, and TCRdb kept only the in-frame ones, dropping some. This repertoire shows 90,000 to 120,000 clones, around 85% found once; its top ten account for 2% to 2.5%. This CDR3 region has 16 residues. V dropped 5 bases and J dropped 0 bases, with 14 bases sitting between them. Germline CDR1 is MDHEN and CDR2 is SYDVKM. The clonotype comes from a man under 40 in good health and CMV-seronegative. This chain links TRBV28 with TRBJ1-5, with TRBD1 as a possible D gene (6 bases). Sequenced sample: PBMCs. This CDR3 is CASSDRDRSSNQPQHF. The CDR3 region has the DNA TGTGCCAGCAGTGACCGCGACAGGAGTAGCAATCAGCCCCAGCATTTT.